The clone carrying this T cell receptor (beta chain) turned up a few times. The data derive from a study of OX40 agonist ivuxolimab in advanced cancers. Overall study context: Dosing consisted of intravenous ivuxolimab at 0.01 to 10 mg/kg every 2 weeks.

At cycle 4 day 1, cycle 7 day 1, and baseline, blood was sampled. Profiling relied on immunoSEQ multiplex PCR, and the TCRdb table lists in-frame clones only, not all of them. The table includes 30,000 to 40,000 clones, nearly 90% detected once. From germline, CDR1 is MRHNA and CDR2 SNTAGT. CDR3 length: 11 amino acids. V shed 2 bases and J shed 5 bases, with 0 bases lying between them. The sequences come from CD4+ or CD8+ T cells sorted from blood, collected in a trial of the OX40 agonist ivuxolimab. This receptor was taken from an adult with an advanced solid tumor such as melanoma, head and neck, liver or kidney cancer. The chain joins TRBV6-4 to TRBJ2-2; D gene ambiguous. The CDR3 protein is CASSDTGELFF. DNA for the CDR3: TGTGCCAGCAGTGACACCGGGGAGCTGTTTTTT.